The next 17 T cell receptor beta chains were all read from a single sample in a study of radiotherapy plus CTLA-4 blockade in lung cancer. The data were produced by immunoSEQ multiplex PCR, yet TCRdb's version contains in-frame clones alone and is incomplete. In the table there are around 43,000 clones, more than 60% of which are singletons. Sequenced here: peripheral blood, sampled from a patient treated with radiotherapy plus ipilimumab. These receptor sequences come from a human donor with non-small cell lung cancer who had stable disease on radiotherapy plus ipilimumab.

This chain links TRBV7-2 with TRBJ2-5, with D possibly matching TRBD2 (6 bases). Deletions cut 6 bases from V and 3 bases from J, with 23 bases between. The CDR3 runs to 17 residues. Germline lookup yields CDR1 SGHTA and CDR2 FQGNSA. The CDR3 DNA is TGTGCCAGCAGACAATCCCCCCGGGACTCTTCAAAAGAGACCCAGTACTTC. Its protein product is CASRQSPRDSSKETQYF.

The chain couples TRBV10-3 to TRBJ2-7; D call uncertain. CDR3 length: 13 amino acids. Deletions cut 3 bases from V and 3 bases from J, with 9 bases between. The germline CDR1 and CDR2 sequences are ENHRY and SYGVKD. The CDR3 sequence: CAISERQVYEQYF. In nucleotides, the CDR3 is TGTGCCATCAGTGAAAGGCAGGTCTACGAGCAGTACTTC.

This clone was recorded once. This sequence joins TRBV7-9 and TRBJ1-2; unclear D gene. Germline V gives CDR1 SEHNR, CDR2 FQNEAQ (reference sequence). Between the trimmed V and J ends, which lost 1 base and 6 bases, there was a span of 9 bases. This CDR3 is built from 13 residues. The CDR3 nucleotides read TGTGCCAGCAGCTTAGGTGGCGGCGATGGCTACACCTTC. Residues: CASSLGGGDGYTF. The entire variable domain, with the rest obtained from reference TRBV7-9 and TRBJ1-2, is as follows: DTGVSQNPRHKITKRGQNVTFRCDPISEHNRLYWYRQTLGQGPEFLTYFQNEAQLEKSRLLSDRFSAERPKGSFSTLEIQRTEQGDSAMYLCASSLGGGDGYTFGSGTRLTVV.

This clone is a singleton in its sample. The chain joins TRBV7-2 to TRBJ1-2, with D maybe TRBD1 (6 bases). The CDR3 has 16 amino acids. Trimming stripped 4 bases from V and 8 bases from J, with 23 bases between. Germline CDR1 reads SGHTA; CDR2 reads FQGNSA. This chain's CDR3 is CASSSPAGAGLLGYTF. The CDR3 nucleotides read TGTGCCAGCAGCTCCCCAGCGGGGGCCGGGTTGTTGGGCTACACCTTC.

This chain links TRBV5-1 with TRBJ2-7, with D perhaps matching TRBD2 (5 bases). The V and J ends lost 3 bases and 2 bases respectively, with 9 bases between them. The CDR3 runs to 13 residues. Germline loops: CDR1 SGHRS, CDR2 YFSETQ. CDR3 bases: TGCGCCAGCAGCTGGACTGGCGCCTACGAGCAGTACTTC. Its translation is CASSWTGAYEQYF. Full variable domain (outside the CDR3, taken from reference TRBV5-1 and TRBJ2-7): KAGVTQTPRYLIKTRGQQVTLSCSPISGHRSVSWYQQTPGQGLQFLFEYFSETQRNKGNFPGRFSGRQFSNSRSEMNVSTLELGDSALYLCASSWTGAYEQYFGPGTRLTVT.

A remark on this clone: This may be a read error: a much more frequent sequence differs by one nucleotide. The chain recombines TRBV27 with TRBJ2-3; D possibly corresponds to TRBD1 (5 bases). CDR1 and CDR2 from the germline V gene are MNHEY and SMNVEV (reference sequence). V was pared by 5 bases and J by 6 bases, with 9 bases between. The CDR3 loop spans 12 amino acids. This CDR3 is CASSPQGDTQYF. DNA of the CDR3: TGTGCCAGCAGTCCCCAGGGCGATACGCAGTATTTT.

The rearrangement joins TRBV25-1 to TRBJ1-1; no clear D gene. The CDR3 covers 14 residues. The V and J ends lost 3 bases and 1 base respectively, with 9 bases between them. CDR1 and CDR2 (germline): MGHDK, SYGVNS. CDR3 nucleotide sequence: TGTGCCAGCAGTGACAGGTATCAGAACACTGAAGCTTTCTTT. Its translation: CASSDRYQNTEAFF. The full variable domain, with the rest looked up from reference TRBV25-1 and TRBJ1-1, is EADIYQTPRYLVIGTGKKITLECSQTMGHDKMYWYQQDPGMELHLIHYSYGVNSTEKGDLSSESTVSRIRTEHFPLTLESARPSHTSQYLCASSDRYQNTEAFFGQGTRLTVV.

The rearrangement links TRBV6-1 to TRBJ2-5; no reliable D call. The better agreement between TRBJ2-7 and the DNA end casts doubt on the J call. The CDR3 totals 15 residues. Germline CDR1 and CDR2: MNHNS and SASEGT. CDR3 residues: CASSASAEPYSEQYF. As DNA, the CDR3 is TGTGCCAGCAGCGCAAGCGCGGAGCCTTACTCCGAGCAGTACTTC.

The CDR3 nucleotides read TGTGCTAGTGCCCGTGGGAGGGGACCCTACGAGCAGTACTTC. Encoded protein: CASARGRGPYEQYF. The chain has TRBV12-5 and TRBJ2-5; 7 nucleotides match TRBD2. The end of the DNA is better explained by TRBJ2-7, so the J call may be wrong. The germline V gene encodes CDR1 LGHNT and CDR2 FRNRAP. The CDR3 totals 14 residues.

The rearrangement uses TRBV6-6 and TRBJ1-5; 9 nucleotides align to TRBD1. CDR1 MNHNY and CDR2 SVGAGI come from the germline V gene (reference sequence). The CDR3 runs 14 residues. The ends lost 7 bases at V and 11 bases at J; junction bases unmatched: 12. The CDR3 nucleotides are TGTGCCAGCATCGACAGGGGGATAGGATCAGCCCAGCATTTT. This gives the protein CASIDRGIGSAQHF.

The chain uses TRBV19 and TRBJ1-2, with a weak D call TRBD1 (5 bases). Germline V CDR1 and CDR2: LNHDA, SQIVND (reference sequence). The CDR3 spans 16 residues. The V end lost 6 bases, the J end lost 3 bases, and 20 bases lay between the germline ends. CDR3 bases: TGTGCCAGTAGAAAGCGCGGGACCCCGGGAGACTATGGCTACACCTTC. This codes for CASRKRGTPGDYGYTF.

The chain carries TRBV7-9 and TRBJ1-3; no firm D call. CDR3 size: 15 residues. Germline lookup yields CDR1 SEHNR and CDR2 FQNEAQ (reference sequence). V lost 1 base and J 7 bases, leaving 14 bases between the germline ends. CDR3 DNA: TGTGCCAGCAGCTTAGTCGGCGGGATGGGGAACACCATATATTTT. Protein product: CASSLVGGMGNTIYF.

For this clone: One end of the junction fails to match germline, which may point to a read error. This sequence joins TRBV5-4 and TRBJ2-3, with D perhaps matching TRBD2 (6 bases). Germline V CDR1 and CDR2: SGHNT, YYREEE (reference sequence). This CDR3 comprises 13 residues. This CDR3 reads CASSHLATDTQYF. As DNA, the CDR3 is TGCGCCAGCAGCCATCTAGCGACAGATACGCAGTATTTT.

This sequence joins TRBV30 and TRBJ2-7, with TRBD1 identical over 9 bases. Germline values: CDR1 GTSNPN, CDR2 SVGIG (reference sequence). The CDR3 runs to 14 residues. Trimming removed 5 bases from V and 5 bases from J; junction bases left unmatched: 10. CDR3 DNA sequence: TGTGCCTGGGTTGGGGGACAGGGCCACCACGAGCAGTACTTC. This gives the protein CAWVGGQGHHEQYF.

A word on this clone: Within the sample, other DNA sequences also encode this same CDR3. The genes are TRBV15 and TRBJ2-7, with D possibly matching TRBD2 (6 bases). Trimming pared 0 bases from V and 2 bases from J, leaving 11 bases between. There are 15 residues in the CDR3. CDR1 and CDR2 (germline): LNHNV, YYDKDF (reference sequence). This CDR3 reads CATSRERDRAYEQYF. CDR3 coding DNA: TGTGCCACCAGCAGAGAGCGGGACCGCGCCTACGAGCAGTACTTC.

V gene TRBV2 combines with J gene TRBJ1-3; D ambiguous. Per germline, CDR1 SNHLY and CDR2 FYNNEI. The CDR3 consists of 18 residues. V gave up 2 bases and J gave up 0 bases, with 17 bases separating them. The CDR3 nucleotides are TGTGCCAGCAGTGAACGAAGAGGGCAGGCCAGCTCTGGAAACACCATATATTTT. It specifies CASSERRGQASSGNTIYF.

The chain links TRBV2 to TRBJ1-4, with a tentative D call TRBD1 (6 bases). V lost 8 bases, J lost 10 bases, and 14 bases lay in between. CDR1 and CDR2 from the germline V gene are SNHLY and FYNNEI. The CDR3 length is 12 residues. The DNA for the CDR3 is TGTGCCAGCGGGCAGGGGAGGGGAAAACTGTTTTTT. Its translation: CASGQGRGKLFF.